A selection of T cell receptor beta chains follows, all from one sample in a study of blood T cell repertoires in COVID-19. The data were produced by immunoSEQ multiplex PCR, yet TCRdb's version contains in-frame clones alone and is incomplete. The repertoire holds 60,000 to 70,000 clones, with approximately 86% as singletons. The source material was peripheral blood. Receptors originate from a woman older than 75 with active COVID-19. CDR3s include the opening cysteine and the closing phenylalanine or tryptophan. D genes are given only for firm matches. Clone size is given for some rows only: seen once, a few or many times, or a class if the clone is expanded.

d_call clone_size j_call v_call cdr3_nt cdr3_aa
. once TRBJ1-5 TRBV2 TGTGCCAGCAGTGGCAGGGTAAATCAGCCCCAGCATTTT CASSGRVNQPQHF
. . TRBJ2-3 TRBV19 TGTGCCAGTAGTAGGCGGGGATTGACAGATACGCAGTATTTT CASSRRGLTDTQYF
. . TRBJ1-6 TRBV19 TGTGCCAGTAGTATAGATCGGGGTCAGAAGAATTCACCCCTCCACTTT CASSIDRGQKNSPLHF
TRBD2 few TRBJ2-4 TRBV18 TGTGCCAGCTCACCGGGACTATCCGGATTTGGCATTCAGTACTTC CASSPGLSGFGIQYF
TRBD1 . TRBJ2-5 TRBV18 TGTGCCAGCTCACCTAGGACAGGGGAAGAGACCCAGTACTTC CASSPRTGEETQYF
. few TRBJ1-5 TRBV5-1 TGCGCCAGCAGCTTGGCGCCCGGTAATCAGCCCCAGCATTTT CASSLAPGNQPQHF
TRBD2 . TRBJ2-3 TRBV19 TGTGCCAGTAGTTCACGGACTAGCGGGGGATCTGATACGCAGTATTTT CASSSRTSGGSDTQYF
. . TRBJ2-1 TRBV5-1 TGCGCCAGCAGCTTCGCGGGGCAGGGTGAGCAGTTCTTC CASSFAGQGEQFF
TRBD1 . TRBJ1-2 TRBV7-8 TGTGCCAGCAGCCCATCCCGAGGGGGCCGGAATGGCTACACCTTC CASSPSRGGRNGYTF
. . TRBJ1-3 TRBV3-1/TRBV3-2 TGTGCCAGCAGCCCATTCGGACGGGGCTCTGGAAACACCATATATTTT CASSPFGRGSGNTIYF
. . TRBJ1-5 TRBV2 TGTGCCAGCAGTAGCAGGGGAGCACGGCAGCCCCAGCATTTT CASSSRGARQPQHF
TRBD1 . TRBJ2-5 TRBV20-1 TGCAGTGCCCGACAGGGGGAGACCCAGTACTTC CSARQGETQYF
. . TRBJ1-5 TRBV15 TGTGCCACCAGCAGAGCACCGACACTTAGCAATCAGCCCCAGCATTTT CATSRAPTLSNQPQHF
TRBD1 . TRBJ2-1 TRBV18 TGTGCCAGCTCACCACCGTCATACAGGGGGCGAAACCACAATGAGCAGTTCTTC CASSPPSYRGRNHNEQFF
. . TRBJ2-7 TRBV4-1 TGCGCCAGCAGCCAATTCGAACGGGGGGCGGGCTACGAGCAGTACTTC CASSQFERGAGYEQYF
. . TRBJ1-6 TRBV6-2/TRBV6-3 TGTGCCAGCAGCCGACTGACCTATAATTCACCCCTCCACTTT CASSRLTYNSPLHF
TRBD2 . TRBJ2-3 TRBV5-6 TGTGCCAGCAGACCGGGACTAGCGGAGCCCACAGATACGCAGTATTTT CASRPGLAEPTDTQYF
. . TRBJ2-6 TRBV28 TGTGCCAGCCAGGGGGGCGGGGACCTCTCTGGGGCCAACGTCCTGACTTTC CASQGGGDLSGANVLTF
. . TRBJ2-1 TRBV7-8 TGTGCCAGCAGCCCGGATTGGGAGGGGGAGTACAATGAGCAGTTCTTC CASSPDWEGEYNEQFF
. . TRBJ1-5 TRBV30 TGTGCCTGGAGTGTACGGGTCGGTACAATCAGCCCCCAGCATTTT CAWSVRVGTISPQHF
TRBD1 . TRBJ2-2 TRBV7-9 TGTGCCAGCAGCTTAGCGAGCAGGGGGTTCGACACCGGGGAGCTGTTTTTT CASSLASRGFDTGELFF
TRBD1 . TRBJ1-2 TRBV19 TGTGCCAGTATCGGACAGGGGGCCGGTAACTATGGCTACACCTTC CASIGQGAGNYGYTF
TRBD2 few TRBJ2-3 TRBV29-1 TGCAGCGTTGAAGAAATAGCGGGGAAATTGGGAGATACGCAGTATTTT CSVEEIAGKLGDTQYF
. few TRBJ1-2 TRBV5-1 TGCGCCAGCAGGATGAACTATGATGGCTACACCTTC CASRMNYDGYTF
. . TRBJ2-7 TRBV5-1 TGCGCCAGCAGCTTAGAGGAGACGTTTTCCTACGAGCAGTACTTC CASSLEETFSYEQYF
. . TRBJ2-2 TRBV27 TGTGCCAGCAGTCGGGATCTTACTGGGTCTAGTCTCGGGGAGCTGTTTTTT CASSRDLTGSSLGELFF
. . TRBJ2-7 TRBV10-3 TGTGCCATCAGTACAGGGAGTAATAACTACGAGCAGTACTTC CAISTGSNNYEQYF
. once TRBJ2-1 TRBV5-4 TGTGCCAGCAGCTTGGACCCACTCGCGGGGCTGTACAATGAGCAGTTCTTC CASSLDPLAGLYNEQFF
TRBD1 . TRBJ2-7 TRBV11-2 TGTGCCAGCAGCCCCAGGACAGGGACTTCCTACGAGCAGTACTTC CASSPRTGTSYEQYF
. . TRBJ2-4 TRBV6-6 TGTGCCAGCAGTAACCAGGGTGGCCCGGGAAACATTCAGTACTTC CASSNQGGPGNIQYF
. . TRBJ1-2 TRBV5-8 TGTGCCAGCAGCTTGACTCACCGCTCTAACTATGGCTACACCTTC CASSLTHRSNYGYTF
TRBD1 . TRBJ1-1 TRBV18 TGTGCCAGCTCACCGAACGACAGGGGTGAAGCTTTCTTT CASSPNDRGEAFF
TRBD2 once TRBJ2-3 TRBV9 TGTGCCAGCAGCGTAGCCAGCGGGGGACCCACAGATACGCAGTATTTT CASSVASGGPTDTQYF